Presented here are 29 T cell receptor beta chains from one specimen sequenced in a study of beta chain features in type 1 diabetes (dated by TCRdb to the late 2010s). Points the paper makes about the study in general: In all four CD4+ subsets, TCRB CDR3 length was moderately but significantly shorter in type 1 diabetes patients.

The antigens for these receptors are not known. Preparation of the library involved the immunoSEQ multiplex PCR assay. The entire amount of isolated RNA was reverse transcribed using the High Capacity cDNA Reverse Transcription Kit, so the sequenced TCRB transcripts were expressed ones. Not all clones reach the TCRdb copy of this immuneACCESS table, which keeps in-frame sequences only. Checked studies attribute under half of the gap to unresolved V genes and leave the rest unexplained. Counted in this sample were a few hundred thousand clones; around an eighth of them appeared once. The ten largest clones add up to roughly 0.015% of the sample. Sequencing was performed on naive CD4+ T cells from blood. The intended sense of this specimen's cell subset or site label: true naive CD4+ T cells. These receptors originate from a woman in her late teens or twenties with type 1 diabetes.

The genes are TRBV6-6 and TRBJ2-7; a possible D gene is TRBD2 (5 bases). Trimming took 5 bases from V and 4 from J, leaving 9 bases between them. This CDR3 is 12 amino acids long. Germline loops: CDR1 MNHNY, CDR2 SVGAGI (reference sequence). The CDR3 coding sequence is TGTGCCAGCAGTCCCCAGCGGTACGAGCAGTACGTC. Its translation: CASSPQRYEQYV.

This clone was observed a few times. The chain joins TRBV18 to TRBJ1-2; D may be TRBD1 (6 bases). Germline CDR1 and CDR2: KGHSH and LQKENI. Trimming shortened V by 5 bases and J by 2 bases, and 9 bases separated the two germline ends. The CDR3 is 13 residues long. CDR3 in amino acids: CASSGDRNYGYTF. DNA for the CDR3: TGTGCCAGCTCAGGCGACAGGAACTATGGCTACACCTTC. Complete variable domain (other parts from reference TRBV18 and TRBJ1-2): NAGVMQNPRHLVRRRGQEARLRCSPMKGHSHVYWYRQLPEEGLKFMVYLQKENIIDESGMPKERFSAEFPKEGPSILRIQQVVRGDSAAYFCASSGDRNYGYTFGSGTRLTVV.

This clone has just a few counts. V usage is TRBV29-1 and J usage is TRBJ1-1, with TRBD1 matching 8 bases. The CDR3 length is 14 residues. The germline gives CDR1 SQVTM, CDR2 ANQGSEA. Trimming at V came to 6 bases and at J to 6 bases, leaving 12 bases not matched to a gene. CDR3 bases: TGCAGCGTCCTCCGGACAGGGCTGGTTGCTGAAGCTTTCTTT. The encoded protein is CSVLRTGLVAEAFF.

This clone was observed a handful of times. This chain connects TRBV5-4 to TRBJ1-1, with 9 bases matching TRBD1. Germline V gives CDR1 SGHNT, CDR2 YYREEE (reference sequence). CDR3 length equals 14 residues. The V gene end was trimmed by 3 bases and the J gene end by 1 base; junction bases not matched to a gene: 1. The CDR3 bases are TGTGCCAGCAGCTCGGGACAGGGGAACACTGAAGCTTTCTTT. It specifies CASSSGQGNTEAFF.

This rearrangement joins TRBV19 to TRBJ2-1; D unclear. CDR3 size: 15 residues. V was pared by 7 bases and J by 0 bases, with 13 bases between. From germline, CDR1 is LNHDA and CDR2 SQIVND (reference sequence). The CDR3 bases are TGTGCCAGTACGCTAGGCCCTAGCTCCTACAATGAGCAGTTCTTC. Translating it yields CASTLGPSSYNEQFF.

The V call is TRBV10-2, the J call TRBJ2-7; 9 positions match TRBD2. V shed 3 bases, J shed 6 bases, and the junction held 15 bases outside the gene matches. This CDR3 spans 17 amino acids. Germline values: CDR1 WSHSY, CDR2 SAAADI. CDR3 protein: CASSDLIGGRARGEQYF. The DNA for the CDR3 is TGCGCCAGCAGTGATCTCATTGGCGGGAGGGCCAGGGGCGAGCAGTACTTC.

This clone was observed a handful of times. This sequence joins TRBV11-2 and TRBJ2-3; D is uncertain. The germline V and J ends were trimmed by 5 bases and 2 bases, with 11 bases remaining between them. This CDR3 is 14 amino acids long. CDR1 is SGHAT, CDR2 FQNNGV, per germline. The chain's CDR3 is CASSPVLFTDTQYF. The CDR3 DNA follows: TGTGCCAGCAGCCCCGTACTCTTCACAGATACGCAGTATTTT.

The V and J genes are TRBV7-2 and TRBJ2-2; tentative D call: TRBD1 (6 bases). The germline CDR1 and CDR2 sequences are SGHTA and FQGNSA. V was pared by 1 base and J by 5 bases, with 14 bases between. The CDR3 is made up of 16 amino acids. The DNA for the CDR3 is TGTGCCAGCAGCTTAGATCGGACCAGGGGTACCGGGGAGCTGTTTTTT. Translation gives CASSLDRTRGTGELFF.

This sequence joins TRBV27 and TRBJ2-7, with a tentative D call TRBD1 (6 bases). The CDR3 spans 16 residues. V dropped 0 bases and J dropped 5 bases, with 17 bases sitting between them. Per the germline V gene, CDR1 is MNHEY and CDR2 is SMNVEV (reference sequence). CDR3 DNA: TGTGCCAGCAGTTTATCGTTGTATGGGGGCGGCCACGAGCAGTACGTC. This translates into CASSLSLYGGGHEQYV.

This clone has more than one count but fewer than ten. J is TRBJ2-1 and V is TRBV18; TRBD2 matches at 8 bases. The trim removed 3 bases at V and 5 bases at J, leaving 6 bases unmatched. The length of the CDR3 is 15 residues. Germline values: CDR1 KGHSH, CDR2 LQKENI. CDR3 in amino acids: CASSPLRGRHNEQFF. The CDR3 bases are TGTGCCAGCTCACCTCTCCGCGGGAGGCACAATGAGCAGTTCTTC. Full variable domain (remainder filled in from reference TRBV18 and TRBJ2-1): NAGVMQNPRHLVRRRGQEARLRCSPMKGHSHVYWYRQLPEEGLKFMVYLQKENIIDESGMPKERFSAEFPKEGPSILRIQQVVRGDSAAYFCASSPLRGRHNEQFFGPGTRLTVL.

In its sample, this clone was seen a few times. The chain recombines TRBV29-1 with TRBJ2-1, with TRBD2 matching over 9 bases. V trimming: 2 bases; J trimming: 3 bases; junction bases outside the gene matches: 8. The V gene's germline CDR1 is SQVTM and CDR2 ANQGSEA. The CDR3 consists of 16 residues. CDR3 DNA: TGCAGCGTTGAAAGCCCTTATAGCGGGAGCTACAATGAGCAGTTCTTC. Translating it yields CSVESPYSGSYNEQFF.

In its sample, this clone was seen a few times. The CDR3 loop reads CASSSYGTSGRSYEQYV. The CDR3, as DNA: TGTGCCAGCAGTTCCTACGGGACTAGCGGCCGCTCCTACGAGCAGTACGTC. The chain is built from TRBV27 and TRBJ2-7; 11 bases agree with TRBD2. CDR3 length equals 17 residues. With V trimmed by 4 bases and J by 0 bases, 8 bases remained unmatched. Germline loops: CDR1 MNHEY, CDR2 SMNVEV (reference sequence).

This clone occurred a few times. This rearrangement joins TRBV28 to TRBJ2-7; the D gene is possibly TRBD2 (6 bases). CDR1 MDHEN and CDR2 SYDVKM come from the germline V gene. The CDR3 is made up of 17 amino acids. Between the trimmed V and J ends, which lost 4 bases and 4 bases, there was a span of 23 bases. CDR3 nucleotides: TGTGCCAGCAGTTCTGGGTGGGGAGGTAGCGGACTATACGAGCAGTACTTC. It translates to CASSSGWGGSGLYEQYF.

DNA of the CDR3: TGTGCCAGCAGCCCCCGGGGGGGGCTAGGGGACTCCTACGAGCAGTACGTC. It encodes CASSPRGGLGDSYEQYV. This chain connects TRBV28 to TRBJ2-7, with 8 bases lining up with TRBD2. CDR3 length: 17 residues. Per germline, CDR1 MDHEN and CDR2 SYDVKM. V was pared by 6 bases and J by 0 bases, with 13 bases of the junction left unmatched.

This clone showed up just a few times. Other nucleotide sequences in the sample specify the same CDR3. This sequence joins TRBV30 and TRBJ1-5, with D maybe TRBD1 (6 bases). Trimming left V 1 base short and J 4 bases short, with 8 bases between. The CDR3 is 13 residues long. Germline CDR1 reads GTSNPN; CDR2 reads SVGIG (reference sequence). The CDR3 nucleotides read TGTGCCTGGAGTGGTCAGGGGAATCAGCCCCAGCATTTT. Amino acid sequence: CAWSGQGNQPQHF.

This clone was picked up a small number of times. J is TRBJ1-2 and V is TRBV5-4, with 7 bases aligning to TRBD1. This CDR3 contains 15 residues. CDR1 is SGHNT, CDR2 YYREEE, per germline (reference sequence). The trim removed 5 bases at V and 4 bases at J, leaving 11 bases unmatched. The CDR3 region has the DNA TGTGCCAGCAGTAACCCGGTAGGGGGCGGCTATGGCTACACCTTC. Its translation is CASSNPVGGGYGYTF.

This clone has more than one count but fewer than ten. CDR3 bases: TGCGCCAGCAGCCAAGTTCGTAATCCCGCGGAGTACAATGAGCAGTTCTTC. This translates into CASSQVRNPAEYNEQFF. The rearrangement joins TRBV4-1 to TRBJ2-1; D is ambiguous. Trimming stripped 1 base from V and 4 bases from J, with 17 bases between. Germline V gives CDR1 MGHRA, CDR2 YSYEKL. The CDR3 is made up of 17 amino acids.

This clone was counted a few times. This chain connects TRBV11-2 to TRBJ1-4; 8 bases match TRBD1. J lost 7 bases, V lost 2 bases, and 6 bases had no gene match. The V gene's germline CDR1 is SGHAT and CDR2 FQNNGV. The CDR3 runs to 15 residues. The CDR3 bases are TGTGCCAGCAGCTTACAGACAGGGGTGGGTGAAAAACTGTTTTTT. This encodes CASSLQTGVGEKLFF.

In this sample, this clone turned up a few times. The chain recombines TRBV7-3 with TRBJ2-5; maybe TRBD2 (5 bases). The CDR3 is made up of 14 amino acids. Trimming cost V 5 bases and J 2 bases, with 12 bases left between them. Germline loops: CDR1 SGHTA, CDR2 FQGTGA. CDR3 residues: CASSPAGLQETQYF. The CDR3 DNA sequence: TGTGCCAGCAGCCCAGCCGGACTTCAAGAGACCCAGTACTTC. Together with reference TRBV7-3 and TRBJ2-5, the CDR3 gives the full variable domain: GAGVSQTPSNKVTEKGKYVELRCDPISGHTALYWYRQSLGQGPEFLIYFQGTGAADDSGLPNDRFFAVRPEGSVSTLKIQRTERGDSAVYLCASSPAGLQETQYFGPGTRLLVL.

The V gene is TRBV5-8, the J gene TRBJ1-1; D uncertain. CDR1 and CDR2 (germline): SGHTS, YDEGEE. V was clipped by 2 bases and J by 7 bases, with 6 bases between them. The CDR3 extends over 11 amino acids. The DNA for the CDR3 is TGTGCCAGCAGCTTACGACTTGAAGCTTTCTTT. Translating it yields CASSLRLEAFF.

This sequence joins TRBV7-9 and TRBJ2-7, with 7 bases matching TRBD1. There are 13 residues in the CDR3. Germline V lookup: CDR1 SEHNR, CDR2 FQNEAQ (reference sequence). V shed 6 bases and J 6 bases; nucleotides not matched to a gene: 8. The CDR3 is CASSIGGLTEQYF. The CDR3 bases are TGTGCCAGCAGTATAGGGGGCCTAACCGAGCAGTACTTC.

The genes are TRBV9 and TRBJ2-1; TRBD2 matches at 14 bases. The CDR3 has 16 amino acids. CDR1 and CDR2 (germline): SGDLS, YYNGEE. J was trimmed by 7 bases and V by 7 bases; bases with no gene match: 10. CDR3 in amino acids: CASRRGLAGGANEQFF. Here the CDR3 DNA reads TGTGCCAGCCGCCGTGGACTAGCGGGAGGTGCGAATGAGCAGTTCTTC.

This clone was seen only a few times. The J gene is TRBJ2-2, the V gene TRBV27; 7 nucleotides match TRBD1. The V gene's germline CDR1 is MNHEY and CDR2 SMNVEV (reference sequence). Trimming took 8 bases from V and 1 from J; bases not matched to a gene: 4. CDR3 length: 14 residues. The DNA for the CDR3 is TGTGCCAGCGGGGGACAGCTGAACACCGGGGAGCTGTTTTTT. Encoded protein: CASGGQLNTGELFF.

The rearrangement joins TRBV28 to TRBJ2-7; 7 positions agree with TRBD2. Looked up from germline, CDR1 is MDHEN and CDR2 is SYDVKM. The CDR3 is made up of 14 amino acids. J lost 6 bases, V lost 4 bases, and 9 bases had no gene match. CDR3 nucleotide sequence: TGTGCCAGCAGTTGGGGGAGGGCGACTCCCGAGCAGTACTTC. Amino acid sequence: CASSWGRATPEQYF.

Only a few counts were recorded for this clone. This chain links TRBV30 with TRBJ1-2, with 7 bases fitting TRBD1. The length of the CDR3 is 13 residues. V was pared by 7 bases and J by 5 bases, with 10 bases of the junction left unmatched. Germline V CDR1 and CDR2: GTSNPN, SVGIG (reference sequence). CDR3 loop: CAYTRGPQYGYTF. The CDR3 DNA follows: TGTGCCTACACGAGGGGGCCTCAATATGGCTACACCTTC. Full variable domain (outside the CDR3, taken from reference TRBV30 and TRBJ1-2): SQTIHQWPATLVQPVGSPLSLECTVEGTSNPNLYWYRQAAGRGLQLLFYSVGIGQISSEVPQNLSASRPQDRQFILSSKKLLLSDSGFYLCAYTRGPQYGYTFGSGTRLTVV.

In this sample, this clone turned up a few times. V gene TRBV10-3 combines with J gene TRBJ2-1; 16 bases align to TRBD2. The CDR3 has 19 amino acids. Germline V lookup: CDR1 ENHRY, CDR2 SYGVKD. J was trimmed by 6 bases and V by 0 bases; bases with no gene match: 8. The CDR3 sequence is CAISESTRGLAGGGNEQFF. The CDR3 DNA reads TGTGCCATCAGTGAGTCGACAAGGGGACTAGCGGGAGGGGGCAATGAGCAGTTCTTC.

This chain uses TRBV11-2 with TRBJ2-1; D gene ambiguous. The CDR3 is 13 amino acids. V lost 2 bases and J 4 bases, leaving 6 bases between the germline ends. Germline CDR1 is SGHAT and CDR2 is FQNNGV. The CDR3 sequence is CASSLLLYNEQFF. CDR3 DNA sequence: TGTGCCAGCAGCTTACTCTTGTACAATGAGCAGTTCTTC.

The chain recombines TRBV7-2 with TRBJ1-1; D uncertain. V was clipped by 1 base and J by 5 bases, with 11 bases between them. CDR3 length equals 14 residues. Germline values: CDR1 SGHTA, CDR2 FQGNSA. Here the CDR3 DNA reads TGTGCCAGCAGCTTAGACCCAGGCCGGACTGAAGCTTTCTTT. It is translated as CASSLDPGRTEAFF.

This clone was found a few times. This rearrangement joins TRBV19 to TRBJ2-1; TRBD1 agrees at 7 bases. Losses at the gene ends were 3 bases for V and 7 bases for J; bases not matched to a gene: 3. The CDR3 has 13 residues. Germline V gene lookup returns CDR1 LNHDA and CDR2 SQIVND (reference sequence). CDR3 protein: CASSMAQGNEQFF. In nucleotides, the CDR3 is TGTGCCAGTAGTATGGCACAGGGGAATGAGCAGTTCTTC.